The sequence of this TCR beta chain was determined in a study of low-dose radiotherapy and immunotherapy resistance in tumors. Study-level background: With fractions of 0.5 Gy given every 2 weeks, Cohort 1 accumulated a total of 6.5 Gy. Intravenous administration to patients comprised nivolumab at 240 mg every two weeks and ipilimumab at 1 mg/kg every six weeks. Dosing of intravenous cyclophosphamide at 200 mg/m2 occurred every two weeks and took place one day prior to radiation and immunotherapy. Aspirin 300 mg, taken orally and daily, was given to patients for four cycles from cycle 1 day 1.

This clonotype was recorded many times. Primers targeting TRAV and TRBV primed first-strand cDNA, covering alpha and beta chains. With a V-primer adapter and a constant-region primer, TCRs were amplified for about 22 PCR cycles. TCRdb passed the reads through MiXCR, listing each CDR3 protein once. The sample holds fewer than 50,000 distinct CDR3 sequences, about 25% seen once. Time point of the sample: after trial treatment. Treatment in this sample: LDRT plus nivolumab, ipilimumab, low-dose cyclophosphamide and aspirin (RACIN trial). The germline CDR1 and CDR2 sequences are SGHRS and YFSETQ. The CDR3 totals 16 residues. Trimming pared 0 bases from V and 0 bases from J, leaving 12 bases between.

The source was PBMCs, collected after low-dose radiotherapy plus immunotherapy. The TCR sequence derives from a male donor with prostate cancer. V usage is TRBV5-1 and J usage is TRBJ1-1; D not certain. The CDR3 nucleotides are TGCGCCAGCAGCTTGGATGGCCCGAGTATGAACACTGAAGCTTTCTTT. Its protein product is CASSLDGPSMNTEAFF.